This TCR beta chain is drawn from a study of long-term antiretroviral therapy in people with HIV (dated by TCRdb to between 2021 and 2023). Concerning the study at large: The earliest samples were collected about a decade before the 2015 WHO recommendation for immediate ART, when ART was typically delayed until CD4 counts fell. A retrospective serial study tested whether ART initiation and durable HIV suppression were associated with changes in peripheral blood TRB repertoire composition and diversity. A total of over 150 cryopreserved PBMC samples came from 25 to 35 adults with confirmed HIV infection and were collected serially over a mean of about 6 years (range 1-12). Among the 30 to 35 participants with HIV, about a dozen were female. No cross-contamination during QIAcube processing was seen in test extractions of a monoclonal T-cell line run alongside 30 to 35 polyclonal samples. Results the study describes overall, beyond this receptor: The repertoire was dominated across all time points by expanded TRB clones identified before ART initiation, although this dominance was seen to fluctuate and to decrease in many PLHIV after ART. Owing to limited PBMC availability, only the TCR beta chain was sequenced, without alpha chain pairing. Unsorted PBMC were profiled instead of sorted CD4+ and CD8+ T cells because pre-ART samples had limited cell numbers. HIV repertoires had narrower CDR3 length ranges than controls, and the network structure suggested an antigen-experienced repertoire that shifted only slightly toward naive after ART. No data were available on ART adherence, viral resistance or therapy changes, limiting inferences about post-ART repertoire changes. ART initiation was associated with a significant increase in TRB diversity, but diversity stayed significantly below transplant donor controls even after long-term ART. Samples dated from the mid-2000s to the late 2010s, and the ART regimens used may be less effective than current ones.

The germline V and J ends show losses of 7 bases and 4 bases respectively, and no gene match explains 9 bases of the junction. Taken from cysteine to phenylalanine, the CDR3 has 15 residues. Here the CDR3 DNA is all that survives: 45 bases in frame from base 1. CDR1 and CDR2 are drawn from the germline V gene: SGHTA, FQGNSA. Inclusion was restricted to participants for whom at least one PBMC sample before ART initiation and at least two post-ART samples were available. Every participant with HIV received treatment in the United States of America. Before DNA extraction, cryopreserved samples containing roughly 0.85-11 million PBMC were thawed and washed. At the time of the earliest PBMC sample, participants with HIV were aged between about 23 and 54 years. PBMC samples were contributed by each participant from 1-4 timepoints before ART initiation and 2-8 timepoints after ART initiation, with a median of 7 samples. Serial HIV viral load, CD4+ T-cell count, ART history and demographic data were obtained for every participant. Using a Qiagen kit on a QIAcube, genomic DNA was extracted from unsorted PBMC, with samples processed in batches of 12.

The immunoSEQ hsTCRB v3.0 assay was used at survey level resolution for TRB variable region sequencing. The targeted TRB sequencing depth was roughly 40,000-55,000 T-cell genomes per sample. TRB libraries were pooled and sequenced on an Illumina MiSeq using a v3 150-cycle kit. Per the original workflow: Repertoire analysis was run in R within a reproducible Nextflow workflow that covered QC, data transformation and analysis. LymphoSeq2, an R package for AIRR-Seq data exploration, was used to implement custom analyses. After excluding several samples that yielded fewer than 5000 total TRB sequences, approximately 170 HIV repertoires remained for analysis. Of the 188 retained HIV repertoires, under 65 were collected before and roughly 130 after ART initiation. Each repertoire was downsampled to 5000 TRB nucleotide sequences, and summary statistics were averaged across 100 downsampling iterations. Only TRB sequences with CDR3 regions of at least seven amino acids were retained for analysis. Two measures captured diversity: a Shannon entropy-derived clonality score and the Gini coefficient. In repertoire networks, the top 5000 CDR3 amino acid sequences were linked whenever an edit distance of one separated two sequences. Antigen specificity groups and MHC restriction were predicted for TRB CDR3 amino acid sequences with GLIPH2. CDR3 amino acid sequences were matched against VDJdb and McPAS-TCR to flag known CMV, EBV, HIV or tissue antigen associations. Pre-ART, post-ART and control groups were compared with Wilcoxon signed-rank tests and Holm-Bonferroni correction. The immuneACCESS repertoire file appears here via TCRdb, limited to in-frame rearrangements. These files lack a portion of the clones; in checked studies, under half of the deficit traces to unresolved V genes, and the cause of the others is not known. V, J and clone size were drawn from that table, and D and trimming were deduced from the DNA. The sample table lists around 20,000 clones, around 84% of them with a count of one. The ten top clones hold around 13% of the sample.

This clone was recorded a few times. No antigen is known for it. No per-base quality is available; no much larger clone lies one base away. Recombination linked TRBV7-2 to TRBJ1-2, and 10 bases in between align with TRBD1. The origin of this receptor is a woman between 50 and 59 years old with HIV. This specimen was unsorted PBMCs, taken 0.3 years after starting antiretroviral therapy. This receptor has the CDR3 CASTYARDRGYGYTF. The sequenced DNA: TGTGCCAGCACCTACGCCCGGGACAGGGGCTATGGCTACACCTTC.